This paragraph reports one T cell receptor (beta chain). The data were taken from a study of blood T cell repertoires in COVID-19. On the study more broadly: T cells, B-cell-depleted T cells, or PBMCs provided the cDNA or gDNA that served as material.

The CDR3 has 15 amino acids. CDR1 SGHNT and CDR2 YENEEA come from the germline V gene. V lost 0 bases to trimming and J lost 7 bases; unmatched junction nucleotides: 5. Original analysis: Reference gene primer amplification gave nucleated cell count estimates. Assay: immunoSEQ multiplex PCR; the TCRdb copy retains only in-frame clones and omits some. The V and J calls and clone size are taken from that table; D and trimming were inferred from the DNA. The sample has about 68,000 clones; 80% to 90% are singletons. The sequence was obtained from a human donor in a cohort sampled during active COVID-19. The V and J genes are TRBV11-3 and TRBJ1-3; the match to TRBD1 covers 8 bases. Sequenced: peripheral blood. The CDR3 DNA reads TGTGCCAGCAGCTTAGACGCGGCAGGGGGCAACACCATATATTTT. Its translation: CASSLDAAGGNTIYF.